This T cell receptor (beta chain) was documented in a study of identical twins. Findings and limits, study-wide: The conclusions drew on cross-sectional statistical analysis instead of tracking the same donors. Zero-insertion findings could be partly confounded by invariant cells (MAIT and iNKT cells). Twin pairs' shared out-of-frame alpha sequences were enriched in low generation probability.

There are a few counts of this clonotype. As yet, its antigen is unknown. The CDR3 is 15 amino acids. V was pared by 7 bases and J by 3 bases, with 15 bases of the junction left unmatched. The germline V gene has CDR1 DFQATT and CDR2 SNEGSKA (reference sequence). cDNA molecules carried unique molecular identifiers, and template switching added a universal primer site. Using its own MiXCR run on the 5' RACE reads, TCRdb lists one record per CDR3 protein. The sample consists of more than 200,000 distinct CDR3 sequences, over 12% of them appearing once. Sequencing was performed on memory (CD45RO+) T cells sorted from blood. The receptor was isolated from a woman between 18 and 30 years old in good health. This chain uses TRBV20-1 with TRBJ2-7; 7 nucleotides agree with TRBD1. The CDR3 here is CSVVNGRDRIYEQYF. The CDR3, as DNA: TGCAGTGTCGTTAACGGTAGGGACAGAATCTACGAGCAGTACTTC.